Each of the 29 T cell receptor beta chains below was sequenced from the same sample in a study of blood T cells in healthy people across ages. A second about 6 to 12 cycle PCR used barcoded and J-beta primers. In TCRdb, the 5' RACE reads were re-called with MiXCR into one record per CDR3 protein. Among approximately 880,000 distinct CDR3 sequences listed, around 46% were seen once. The source material was blood. These receptor sequences come from a man aged 30 to 45 in good health.

V usage is TRBV18 and J usage is TRBJ2-5; D is ambiguous. CDR1 is KGHSH, CDR2 LQKENI, per germline. Trimming removed 1 base at V and 3 bases at J, with 9 bases between. The CDR3 extends over 14 amino acids. Here the CDR3 DNA reads TGTGCCAGCTCACCACAGGAATATGAAGAGACCCAGTACTTC. It yields the protein CASSPQEYEETQYF.

This clonotype was recorded only once. The rearrangement joins TRBV9 to TRBJ2-3, with a weak D call TRBD2 (6 bases). CDR1 and CDR2 (germline): SGDLS, YYNGEE. V was trimmed by 3 bases and J by 0 bases, leaving 11 bases between them. The CDR3 is 15 residues long. This CDR3 reads CASSEEGGSTDTQYF. The CDR3 bases are TGTGCCAGCAGCGAGGAGGGTGGAAGCACAGATACGCAGTATTTT.

The genes are TRBV25-1 and TRBJ1-2, with D possibly matching TRBD1 (5 bases). The CDR3 covers 14 residues. V lost 4 bases, J lost 4 bases, and 13 bases lay in between. Germline V lookup: CDR1 MGHDK, CDR2 SYGVNS. The CDR3 here is CASSAGGASYGYTF. The CDR3 bases are TGTGCCAGCAGTGCTGGAGGGGCTAGCTATGGCTACACCTTC.

This clonotype came up a few times. V gene TRBV15 combines with J gene TRBJ1-2; no clear D gene. Per the germline V gene, CDR1 is LNHNV and CDR2 is YYDKDF (reference sequence). Trimming took off 0 bases at V and 5 bases at J, with 13 bases between the two ends. This CDR3 region has 15 residues. As DNA, the CDR3 is TGTGCCACCAGCAGAGAGCCCTTAAATTTTTATGGCTACACCTTC. This gives the protein CATSREPLNFYGYTF.

The rearrangement links TRBV6-5 to TRBJ2-3, with D hard to call. CDR3 length equals 14 residues. Germline V gene lookup returns CDR1 MNHEY and CDR2 SVGAGI. The V end was cut by 2 bases, the J end by 2 bases, with 8 bases between. In DNA form, the CDR3 reads TGTGCCAGCAGTTACGGTGGCTACACAGATACGCAGTATTTT. It codes for CASSYGGYTDTQYF.

Turning to this clonotype: One junction end disagrees with the germline gene, perhaps due to a read error. This chain connects TRBV3-1 to TRBJ1-1; weak D call: TRBD1 (5 bases). CDR1 is LGHDT and CDR2 is YNNKEL in the germline V gene (reference sequence). The CDR3 consists of 15 residues. The CDR3 DNA sequence: TGTGCCAACAGCCAGTGGGGGACGGGTGACACTGAAGTTTTCTTT. Amino acid sequence: CANSQWGTGDTEVFF.

This clonotype was recorded many times. The CDR3 sequence is CASSPDRANTEAFF. As DNA, the CDR3 is TGTGCCAGCTCCCCGGACAGGGCGAACACTGAAGCTTTCTTT. The chain joins TRBV5-5 to TRBJ1-1; TRBD1 matches 8 bases. The CDR3 totals 14 residues. After removal of 7 bases from V and 1 base from J, the junction contained 6 bases not matched to a gene. CDR1 SGHKS and CDR2 YYEKEE come from the germline V gene (reference sequence).

V usage is TRBV28 and J usage is TRBJ1-2, with D unresolved. V gave up 3 bases and J gave up 2 bases, with 13 bases separating them. The CDR3 sequence is 15 residues long. In germline, CDR1 is MDHEN, CDR2 SYDVKM. Here the CDR3 DNA reads TGTGCCAGCAGTTTTGTTCCGACGGGGAACTATGGCTACACCTTC. It codes for CASSFVPTGNYGYTF.

The chain combines TRBV6-1 with TRBJ1-2; 12 positions agree with TRBD1. The CDR3 covers 15 residues. With 4 bases clipped from V and 6 bases from J, the junction kept 6 bases outside the gene matches. Per the germline V gene, CDR1 is MNHNS and CDR2 is SASEGT. The CDR3 DNA reads TGTGCCAGCAGTGTAATCGGGACAGGGGGCGATGGCTACACCTTC. Translation gives CASSVIGTGGDGYTF.

The genes are TRBV3-1 and TRBJ1-4; 7 bases align to TRBD1. The trim removed 3 bases at V and 4 bases at J, leaving 8 bases unmatched. CDR1 is LGHDT, CDR2 YNNKEL, per germline (reference sequence). The CDR3 contains 16 residues. The CDR3: CASSQEGQDLNEKLFF. The CDR3, as DNA: TGTGCCAGCAGCCAGGAAGGACAGGACCTTAATGAAAAACTGTTTTTT.

This clonotype was counted many times. CDR3 sequence: CASSVRTSGEQYF. CDR3 nucleotides: TGTGCCAGCAGTGTAAGGACTAGCGGCGAGCAGTACTTC. V usage is TRBV6-2 or TRBV6-3 and J usage is TRBJ2-7; TRBD2 matches at 10 bases. CDR1 is MNHEY, CDR2 SVGEGT, per germline. The CDR3 length is 13 residues. With V trimmed by 5 bases and J by 6 bases, 4 bases remained unmatched.

This chain connects TRBV3-1 to TRBJ2-1; 13 bases line up with TRBD2. The trim removed 3 bases at V and 7 bases at J, leaving 12 bases unmatched. The germline V gene has CDR1 LGHDT and CDR2 YNNKEL (reference sequence). The CDR3 runs to 18 residues. The CDR3 sequence is CASSHGTSGVVCRNEQFF. CDR3 in DNA: TGTGCCAGCAGCCACGGGACTAGCGGGGTGGTTTGTCGTAATGAGCAGTTCTTC.

The CDR3: CASSQRADGSYEQYF. The CDR3 DNA follows: TGCGCCAGCAGCCAAAGGGCGGACGGCTCCTACGAGCAGTACTTC. The chain couples TRBV4-3 to TRBJ2-7, with D unclear. CDR1 LGHNA and CDR2 YSLEER come from the germline V gene. Trimming removed 2 bases from V and 0 bases from J, with 11 bases in between. The CDR3 sequence is 15 residues long.

The chain joins TRBV7-2 to TRBJ1-3; D is possibly TRBD1 (5 bases). V was trimmed by 1 base and J by 5 bases, leaving 15 bases between them. This CDR3 is built from 16 residues. Germline CDR1 is SGHTA and CDR2 is FQGNSA. Here the CDR3 reads CASSLEQAAGRNTIYF. As DNA, the CDR3 is TGTGCCAGCAGCTTAGAACAGGCAGCGGGGCGAAACACCATATATTTT.

This chain uses TRBV6-1 with TRBJ2-3, with TRBD1 matching 10 bases. From germline, CDR1 is MNHNS and CDR2 SASEGT. The V gene end was trimmed by 3 bases and the J gene end by 3 bases; junction bases not matched to a gene: 3. CDR3 size: 15 residues. CDR3 loop: CASSEGTGVTDTQYF. The DNA of the CDR3 is TGTGCCAGCAGTGAGGGGACAGGGGTTACAGATACGCAGTATTTT.

The J gene is TRBJ2-1, the V gene TRBV4-1; 8 bases align to TRBD2. Germline V gene lookup returns CDR1 MGHRA and CDR2 YSYEKL. V shed 1 base and J 8 bases; nucleotides not matched to a gene: 7. This CDR3 comprises 15 residues. The CDR3 DNA follows: TGCGCCAGCAGCCAAGCTCCGGGGGGGGTATATGAGCAGTTCTTC. Translated, it gives CASSQAPGGVYEQFF.

This chain connects TRBV20-1 to TRBJ2-5; D assignment may be TRBD1 or TRBD2 (5 bases each). Germline values: CDR1 DFQATT, CDR2 SNEGSKA (reference sequence). The CDR3 runs to 12 residues. The ends were cut back, 3 bases at V and 1 base at J, with 6 bases in the middle. CDR3 in amino acids: CSASGTQETQYF. Written as DNA, the CDR3 is TGCAGTGCTAGTGGGACCCAAGAGACCCAGTACTTC.

This chain links TRBV28 with TRBJ2-7, with no clear D. Germline CDR1 reads MDHEN; CDR2 reads SYDVKM. There are 13 residues in the CDR3. Trimming shortened V by 5 bases and J by 3 bases, and 11 bases separated the two germline ends. The CDR3 region is CASSVGRYYEQYF. DNA of the CDR3: TGTGCCAGCAGTGTCGGTCGTTACTACGAGCAGTACTTC.

The chain is built from TRBV4-1 and TRBJ1-2; TRBD1 aligns across 9 bases. Germline CDR1 MGHRA, CDR2 YSYEKL. The CDR3 totals 15 residues. J gave up 3 bases and V 2 bases, and 4 bases lay outside the gene matches. CDR3 coding DNA: TGCGCCAGCAGCCAACCGGGACAGGGCTACTATGGCTACACCTTC. It specifies CASSQPGQGYYGYTF.

This clonotype was counted a few times. CDR3 amino acids: CASSLVSRGNSYNEQFF. DNA for the CDR3: TGCGCCAGCAGCTTGGTGTCGCGGGGGAACTCCTACAATGAGCAGTTCTTC. The J gene is TRBJ2-1, the V gene TRBV5-1, with TRBD2 matching over 7 bases. J lost 0 bases, V lost 0 bases, and 6 bases had no gene match. The CDR3 has 17 amino acids. Germline V gives CDR1 SGHRS, CDR2 YFSETQ.

This sequence joins TRBV2 and TRBJ1-2, with 8 bases aligning to TRBD1. Per the germline V gene, CDR1 is SNHLY and CDR2 is FYNNEI. This CDR3 region has 15 residues. V lost 6 bases and J lost 4; bases outside the gene matches: 10. In DNA, the CDR3 is TGTGCCAGCAGCCTTAGCGGGACAGGTTTCTATGGCTACACCTTC. As protein: CASSLSGTGFYGYTF.

This clonotype was counted a few times. This chain uses TRBV28 with TRBJ1-2; 12 bases line up with TRBD1. V shed 5 bases and J 2 bases; nucleotides not matched to a gene: 6. Germline V gene data show CDR1 as MDHEN and CDR2 as SYDVKM. There are 16 residues in the CDR3. Written as DNA, the CDR3 is TGTGCCAGCAGTGGCGCTGGGACAGGGGGCAACTATGGCTACACCTTC. This codes for CASSGAGTGGNYGYTF.

This chain connects TRBV14 to TRBJ2-1, with unresolved D. This CDR3 spans 13 amino acids. The germline V gene has CDR1 SGHDN and CDR2 FVKESK. The V gene lost 4 bases and the J gene lost 10 bases, with 14 bases spanning the gap. The DNA of the CDR3 is TGTGCCAGCAGCCCCTCCCCTATTCGGGAGCAGTTCTTC. It is translated as CASSPSPIREQFF.

V gene TRBV29-1 combines with J gene TRBJ1-6; TRBD1 matches at 9 bases. Germline assignment: CDR1 SQVTM and CDR2 ANQGSEA. The CDR3 contains 14 residues. V dropped 4 bases and J dropped 10; count of bases not matched to a gene: 8. The CDR3 reads CSVGTGVTGSPLHF. CDR3 nucleotides: TGCAGCGTTGGGACAGGGGTTACCGGCTCACCCCTCCACTTT.

V is TRBV10-3 and J is TRBJ1-4; D remains ambiguous. The CDR3 covers 15 residues. V was shortened by 3 bases and J by 3 bases, with 11 bases between the two germline ends. Germline V gives CDR1 ENHRY, CDR2 SYGVKD. The CDR3 reads CAISDEGGPNEKLFF. As DNA, the CDR3 is TGTGCCATCAGTGATGAGGGAGGCCCTAATGAAAAACTGTTTTTT.

The chain carries TRBV29-1 and TRBJ2-3; TRBD2 matches at 9 bases. V shed 2 bases and J 6 bases; nucleotides not matched to a gene: 3. The CDR3 sequence is 13 residues long. Germline-derived CDR1 and CDR2 are SQVTM and ANQGSEA. The CDR3 here is CSVESLAGDTQYF. Here the CDR3 DNA reads TGCAGCGTTGAATCGCTAGCGGGGGATACGCAGTATTTT.

This chain connects TRBV10-3 to TRBJ2-7; 11 bases align to TRBD1. This CDR3 contains 14 residues. The germline V gene has CDR1 ENHRY and CDR2 SYGVKD. The V segment lost 3 bases and the J segment 7 bases; nucleotides outside the gene matches: 5. The CDR3: CAISDGQGAEEQYF. CDR3 nucleotides: TGTGCCATCAGTGACGGACAGGGGGCAGAAGAGCAGTACTTC.

The chain has TRBV5-1 and TRBJ2-7; TRBD1 aligns across 8 bases. Germline CDR1 is SGHRS and CDR2 is YFSETQ. Trimming removed 0 bases from V and 4 bases from J; junction bases left unmatched: 9. The CDR3 spans 16 residues. The CDR3 loop reads CASSLVLTGTGYEQYF. The CDR3 region has the DNA TGCGCCAGCAGCTTGGTATTAACCGGGACAGGATACGAGCAGTACTTC.

This clonotype occurred once. The chain uses TRBV30 and TRBJ1-1, with D unresolved. V was shortened by 0 bases and J by 5 bases, with 10 bases between the two germline ends. This CDR3 region has 13 residues. CDR1 and CDR2 from the germline V gene are GTSNPN and SVGIG (reference sequence). CDR3 in amino acids: CAWSVEGRTEAFF. CDR3 in DNA: TGTGCCTGGAGTGTCGAGGGAAGGACTGAAGCTTTCTTT.